The clone carrying this T cell receptor (beta chain) showed up just a few times. As yet, its antigen is unknown. This specimen comes from a study of cytomegalovirus exposure and HLA in healthy donors. Findings of the study overall: CMV serostatus was the only immune exposure information that was available.

PCR primers comprised 60 Vbeta and 13 Jbeta primers. The protocol was immunoSEQ multiplex PCR, while the TCRdb copy is restricted to in-frame clones and leaves out a portion. This sample has 200,000 to 250,000 clones, with roughly 79% found just once. Germline lookup yields CDR1 MNHEY and CDR2 SVGAGI. The CDR3 totals 13 residues. V was cut by 2 bases and J by 3 bases, with 7 bases left in between. The specimen sequenced was PBMCs. The sequence was collected from a middle-aged woman in good health and CMV-seronegative. The chain uses TRBV6-5 and TRBJ1-1; D remains ambiguous. Here the CDR3 reads CASSYERDTEAFF. Here the CDR3 DNA reads TGTGCCAGCAGTTACGAGAGGGACACTGAAGCTTTCTTT.